These 21 T cell receptor beta chains share one sample of origin, sequenced in a study of regulatory T cells in long-lasting Graves disease. Time point here: persistent/refractory GD, antithyroid drugs over 5 years with positive TRAb. PBMCs were the source of the RNA used for TCR sequencing. Arm-PCR with iRepertoire HTBI primers amplified the CDR3 regions for these TCR beta libraries. TCRdb called the multiplex PCR reads again in MiXCR, with one record for every CDR3 protein. The sample holds 300,000 to 350,000 distinct CDR3 sequences, 15% to 20% seen once. Sequencing used peripheral blood mononuclear cells (PBMCs), obtained when the disease was refractory, from a patient treated with antithyroid drugs. These receptors all come from a female donor with Graves disease.

This sequence joins TRBV2 and TRBJ2-3; D might be TRBD2 (6 bases). Germline V lookup: CDR1 SNHLY, CDR2 FYNNEI. CDR3 length equals 15 residues. Trimming took 2 bases from V and 2 from J, leaving 11 bases between them. The CDR3 is CASSEMVAATDTQYF. The CDR3 DNA reads as TGTGCCAGCAGTGAAATGGTAGCGGCCACAGATACGCAGTATTTT. The full variable domain, completed using reference TRBV2 and TRBJ2-3, is EPEVTQTPSHQVTQMGQEVILRCVPISNHLYFYWYRQILGQKVEFLVSFYNNEISEKSEIFDDQFSVERPDGSNFTLKIRSTKLEDSAMYFCASSEMVAATDTQYFGPGTRLTVL.

This clonotype was seen only a few times. This chain joins TRBV7-3 and TRBJ1-1, with 8 bases matching TRBD1. Looked up from germline, CDR1 is SGHTA and CDR2 is FQGTGA. The CDR3 consists of 18 residues. The V and J ends lost 0 bases and 2 bases, in that order; junction bases with no gene match: 11. The CDR3 sequence: CASSLTSRDRGRNTEAFF. CDR3 coding DNA: TGTGCCAGCAGCTTAACTTCCCGCGACAGGGGTCGTAACACTGAAGCTTTCTTT.

This clonotype turned up a few times. The chain joins TRBV12-3 or TRBV12-4 to TRBJ1-1; the D is unclear. This CDR3 region has 11 residues. V lost 3 bases, J lost 11 bases, and 10 bases lay in between. CDR3 residues: CASSLSYRAFF. The DNA for the CDR3 is TGTGCCAGCAGTTTGTCGTACCGCGCTTTCTTT.

V is TRBV6-5 and J is TRBJ2-2, with 9 bases aligning to TRBD1. This CDR3 has 18 amino acids. Trimming cost V 2 bases and J 4 bases; bases outside gene matches: 11. Germline values: CDR1 MNHEY, CDR2 SVGAGI. The DNA of the CDR3 is TGTGCCAGCAGTTACACCTCCCCGGGACAGGGTTTCACCGGGGAGCTGTTTTTT. Protein: CASSYTSPGQGFTGELFF.

At least ten counts were recorded for this clonotype. J is TRBJ2-5 and V is TRBV24-1; 9 nucleotides line up with TRBD2. J gave up 2 bases and V 0 bases, and 3 bases lay outside the gene matches. Germline assignment: CDR1 KGHDR and CDR2 SFDVKD. This CDR3 is 16 amino acids long. The CDR3, as DNA: TGTGCCACCAGTGATTTGCAGACTAGCGGACAAGAGACCCAGTACTTC. It specifies CATSDLQTSGQETQYF.

This clonotype came up a few times. This chain connects TRBV20-1 to TRBJ2-2; TRBD2 might be the D (5 bases). Germline loops: CDR1 DFQATT, CDR2 SNEGSKA (reference sequence). V was trimmed by 0 bases and J by 6 bases, leaving 11 bases between them. The CDR3 loop spans 14 amino acids. This CDR3 is CSARDPGIAGELFF. The CDR3 DNA follows: TGCAGTGCTAGAGATCCCGGGATAGCCGGGGAGCTGTTTTTT.

This clonotype was seen ten or more times. The chain carries TRBV12-5 and TRBJ1-4, with a possible D match to TRBD1 (6 bases). The CDR3 has 15 amino acids. Trimming removed 4 bases at V and 8 bases at J, with 17 bases between. In germline, CDR1 is LGHNT, CDR2 FRNRAP. This CDR3 is CASGSNTGIVEKLFF. CDR3 coding DNA: TGTGCTAGTGGTTCGAATACAGGGATCGTCGAAAAACTGTTTTTT.

As for this clonotype: A much more abundant neighbour one base away suggests this may be a read error. The chain is built from TRBV18 and TRBJ2-5; D gene uncertain. This CDR3 is built from 13 residues. Germline V gives CDR1 KGHSH, CDR2 LQKENI. CDR3 nucleotide sequence: TGTCCCAGCTCACCCCAACCACCGGAGACCCAGTACTTC. Residues: CPSSPQPPETQYF.

The rearrangement uses TRBV4-3 and TRBJ1-1, with TRBD1 as a possible D gene (6 bases). CDR1 is LGHNA, CDR2 YSLEER, per germline. CDR3 size: 13 residues. V lost 2 bases, J lost 5 bases, and 9 bases lay in between. CDR3: CASSQSQGTEAFF. CDR3 DNA: TGCGCCAGCAGCCAAAGTCAGGGGACTGAAGCTTTCTTT.

At least ten counts were recorded for this clonotype. The chain employs TRBV12-3 or TRBV12-4 and TRBJ2-5; 7 bases are shared with TRBD2. The junction had 6 bases not matched to a gene; V was cut back by 3 bases and J by 5 bases. This CDR3 is 14 amino acids long. Here the CDR3 DNA reads TGTGCCAGCAGTTTCTCTAGCGGTTTGGAGACCCAGTACTTC. Translation gives CASSFSSGLETQYF.

The gene calls are TRBV20-1 and TRBJ1-2; 8 bases align to TRBD1. The CDR3 loop spans 14 amino acids. Germline V lookup: CDR1 DFQATT, CDR2 SNEGSKA (reference sequence). Trimming removed 1 base from V and 3 bases from J; junction bases left unmatched: 4. The CDR3 loop is CSARGTGFDYGYTF. As DNA, the CDR3 is TGCAGTGCTAGAGGGACAGGGTTTGACTATGGCTACACCTTC.

The table lists this clonotype with a count of one. The chain uses TRBV3-1 and TRBJ2-4, with 8 bases lining up with TRBD2. The CDR3 consists of 18 residues. The germline V gene has CDR1 LGHDT and CDR2 YNNKEL (reference sequence). J was trimmed by 4 bases and V by 4 bases; bases with no gene match: 15. CDR3 loop: CASSREPAGGVFKNIQYF. In nucleotides, the CDR3 is TGTGCCAGCAGCCGGGAGCCGGCGGGAGGAGTGTTTAAAAACATTCAGTACTTC.

This clonotype was found many times. The rearrangement links TRBV2 to TRBJ2-7; TRBD2 matches at 8 bases. V shed 0 bases and J 5 bases; nucleotides not matched to a gene: 9. CDR1 and CDR2 (germline): SNHLY, FYNNEI. This CDR3 has 16 amino acids. CDR3 residues: CASSEALRGGGDEQYF. The CDR3 coding sequence is TGTGCCAGCAGTGAAGCGCTTCGGGGGGGAGGGGACGAGCAGTACTTC.

This clonotype was counted a few times. The J gene is TRBJ2-2, the V gene TRBV5-1, with D perhaps TRBD1 (6 bases). Germline V gene lookup returns CDR1 SGHRS and CDR2 YFSETQ. This CDR3 is built from 17 residues. V lost 5 bases, J lost 3 bases, and 20 bases lay in between. CDR3 region: CASRSLGGREYTGELFF. The CDR3 nucleotides read TGCGCCAGCAGAAGTTTAGGGGGACGGGAATACACCGGGGAGCTGTTTTTT.

This chain links TRBV5-1 with TRBJ1-3; D is undetermined. The V end lost 0 bases, the J end lost 0 bases, and 16 bases lay between the germline ends. This CDR3 has 18 amino acids. CDR1 SGHRS and CDR2 YFSETQ come from the germline V gene. CDR3 DNA sequence: TGCGCCAGCAGCTTGGGACTTTATACCGAGAACTCTGGAAACACCATATATTTT. It codes for CASSLGLYTENSGNTIYF.

The chain is built from TRBV19 and TRBJ2-2, with D perhaps TRBD1 (6 bases). The CDR3 length is 14 residues. CDR1 and CDR2 (germline): LNHDA, SQIVND (reference sequence). Deletions cut 8 bases from V and 3 bases from J, with 13 bases between. CDR3 sequence: CASSPGHYTGELFF. CDR3 nucleotide sequence: TGTGCCAGTTCCCCGGGACACTACACCGGGGAGCTGTTTTTT.

This clonotype was seen many times. V gene TRBV29-1 combines with J gene TRBJ2-7, with D tentatively TRBD1 (5 bases). In germline, CDR1 is SQVTM, CDR2 ANQGSEA. The length of the CDR3 is 14 residues. Trimming removed 4 bases at V and 1 base at J, with 14 bases between. CDR3 in amino acids: CSVASQGQSYEQYF. The CDR3 DNA reads as TGCAGCGTTGCGTCCCAGGGTCAGTCCTACGAGCAGTACTTC.

This clonotype appeared a few times. The chain employs TRBV5-1 and TRBJ2-7; 8 bases fit TRBD1. Germline assignment: CDR1 SGHRS and CDR2 YFSETQ. The V gene end was trimmed by 4 bases and the J gene end by 4 bases; junction bases not matched to a gene: 4. The CDR3 runs 13 residues. The DNA of the CDR3 is TGCGCCAGCAGCCTGGACAGGGAGTACGAGCAGTACTTC. Its protein product is CASSLDREYEQYF.

This clonotype was detected many times. The rearrangement links TRBV20-1 to TRBJ1-4, with D possibly being TRBD1 (5 bases). This CDR3 contains 13 residues. Germline CDR1 DFQATT, CDR2 SNEGSKA (reference sequence). With 1 base removed from V and 8 bases from J, the gap between germline ends came to 11 bases. In nucleotides, the CDR3 is TGCAGTGCTAGAGGACTCTGGGGCGAAAAACTGTTTTTT. Translated, it gives CSARGLWGEKLFF.

This clonotype was found many times. The genes are TRBV6-1 and TRBJ1-2; TRBD1 matches 9 bases. Germline-derived CDR1 and CDR2 are MNHNS and SASEGT. This CDR3 contains 14 residues. Trimming removed 7 bases from V and 4 bases from J; junction bases left unmatched: 7. The DNA for the CDR3 is TGTGCCAGCAAGGGACAGGGAGGACTCTATGGCTACACCTTC. Translation gives CASKGQGGLYGYTF.

This clonotype came up a few times. J is TRBJ1-1 and V is TRBV25-1; possibly TRBD1 for D (5 bases). The CDR3 is made up of 12 amino acids. Germline loops: CDR1 MGHDK, CDR2 SYGVNS. V lost 6 bases, J lost 11 bases, and 16 bases lay in between. For the CDR3, the DNA is TGTGCCAGCAGACCCTCTGGGGACTGGGCTTTCTTT. As protein: CASRPSGDWAFF.